What follows is one T cell receptor (beta chain) and its context. Its antigen is unknown. The data derive from a study of graft-versus-host responses after intestinal transplantation. The wider study: Anti-thymocyte globulin induction, then tacrolimus and steroids for two to four years, went to all recipients.

Assay used: immunoSEQ multiplex PCR; TCRdb lists only in-frame clones, some missing. Of roughly 100,000 clones in the sample, 93% were seen once. This CDR3 is 14 amino acids long. The V end was cut by 4 bases, the J end by 7 bases, with 17 bases between. In germline, CDR1 is SQVTM, CDR2 ANQGSEA. The J gene is TRBJ1-3, the V gene TRBV29-1; a possible D gene is TRBD1 (5 bases). This specimen consisted of unstimulated CD8+ T cells sorted from spleen or lymph node cells, obtained before intestinal transplant. This receptor was obtained from a human donor who received an intestinal transplant. The CDR3 DNA follows: TGCAGCGTTGTCGGGGCAGGGAGTGCGAACACCATATATTTT. Translating gives CSVVGAGSANTIYF.